A selection of T cell receptor beta chains follows, all from one sample in a study of T cell repertoires in cytomegalovirus infection. TCRdb independently ran MiXCR on the reads; one entry per CDR3 protein. The sample shows under 150,000 distinct CDR3 sequences, over 25% of them seen only once. These receptors have no identified antigens. Sequenced here: CD8+ T cells from cultured PBMCs, sampled from culture after CMV antigen stimulation. All receptors come from a human donor in good health (CMV status not recorded). Some clones in this sample may be carry-over from other donors' samples. CDR3s include the opening cysteine and the closing phenylalanine or tryptophan. Each record gives: V gene, clone size, D gene, J gene, CDR3 protein, CDR3 DNA. The D gene is left open where the match is weak. A row's size may be missing; if present it is once, few, many or a size class.

TRBV4-1,few,TRBD2,TRBJ2-1,CASSQVAGDRNEQFF,TGCGCCAGCAGCCAAGTAGCGGGGGATCGGAATGAGCAGTTCTTC
TRBV7-8,few,TRBD1,TRBJ1-2,CASSPGQGGLGYTF,TGTGCCAGCAGCCCTGGACAGGGCGGTCTTGGGTACACCTTC
TRBV7-7,.,TRBD1,TRBJ2-7,CASSLGRGQGYEQYF,TGTGCTAGCAGCTTAGGGCGAGGACAGGGGTACGAGCAGTACTTC
TRBV7-9,.,.,TRBJ2-1,CASSPLGGSSYNEQFF,TGTGCCAGCAGCCCCTTAGGGGGGAGCTCCTACAATGAGCAGTTCTTC
TRBV10-3,.,TRBD2,TRBJ2-1,CAISDWASGGAGEQFF,TGTGCCATCAGTGATTGGGCTAGCGGGGGGGCGGGTGAGCAGTTCTTC
TRBV6-1,.,.,TRBJ1-5,CASSEIRDSNQPQHF,TGTGCCAGCAGTGAAATCCGGGATAGCAATCAGCCCCAGCATTTT
TRBV6-5,many,.,TRBJ1-4,CASSYGGRLGHLAGNEKLFF,TGTGCCAGCAGTTACGGGGGCCGTTTGGGACACTTAGCAGGAAATGAAAAACTGTTTTTT
TRBV29-1,many,.,TRBJ2-7,CSVTGLGIYEQYF,TGCAGCGTTACTGGACTGGGCATCTACGAGCAGTACTTC
TRBV27,few,.,TRBJ2-3,CASGLLWDTQYF,TGTGCCAGCGGACTCCTATGGGATACGCAGTATTTT
TRBV18,few,.,TRBJ2-1,CASSPTIPGFDEQFF,TGTGCCAGCTCACCTACCATCCCGGGATTTGATGAGCAGTTCTTC
TRBV6-6,few,.,TRBJ1-1,CASSYPVNTEAFF,TGTGCCAGCAGTTACCCCGTTAACACTGAAGCTTTCTTT
TRBV7-9,once,.,TRBJ1-1,CASSLGTSIEAFF,TGTGCCAGCAGCTTAGGGACATCGATCGAAGCTTTCTTT
TRBV9,.,.,TRBJ2-7,CASSVAAASYEQYF,TGTGCCAGCAGCGTAGCGGCAGCTTCCTACGAGCAGTACTTC
TRBV5-1,.,.,TRBJ1-5,CASSLGHPNQPQHF,TGCGCCAGCAGCTTGGGTCATCCCAATCAGCCCCAGCATTTT
TRBV6-5,few,TRBD2,TRBJ2-1,CASSYSSGGANEQFF,TGTGCCAGCAGTTACTCGAGCGGGGGGGCAAATGAGCAGTTCTTC
TRBV5-1,few,.,TRBJ1-5,CASSLDGFPQHF,TGCGCCAGCAGCTTGGACGGGTTTCCCCAGCATTTT
TRBV4-3,few,.,TRBJ2-7,CASSQDAGPISYEQYF,TGCGCCAGCAGCCAAGATGCGGGACCGATATCCTACGAGCAGTACTTC
TRBV20-1,.,.,TRBJ2-7,CSASGSQRARYEQYF,TGCAGTGCTAGTGGGAGTCAGCGGGCGAGATACGAGCAGTACTTC
TRBV2,.,.,TRBJ2-1,CASNPWRGPRGNEQFF,TGTGCCAGCAATCCCTGGCGGGGACCCCGGGGGAATGAGCAGTTCTTC
TRBV6-5,few,.,TRBJ2-7,CASKRLVLDEQYF,TGTGCCAGCAAGAGACTAGTTTTGGACGAGCAGTACTTC
TRBV6-1,.,.,TRBJ2-2,CASSWTANTGELFF,TGTGCCAGCAGCTGGACAGCGAACACCGGGGAGCTGTTTTTT
TRBV4-1,.,.,TRBJ2-7,CASSLPGVGEQYF,TGCGCCAGCAGCCTGCCGGGGGTAGGCGAGCAGTACTTC
TRBV19,.,TRBD1,TRBJ1-1,CASSLYGTGRSTEAFF,TGTGCCAGTAGTCTCTACGGGACAGGGCGATCCACTGAAGCTTTCTTT
TRBV6-5,few,.,TRBJ1-1,CASSYSRSRSTEAFF,TGTGCCAGCAGTTACTCGAGGTCGCGGTCGACTGAAGCTTTCTTT
TRBV2,few,.,TRBJ1-4,CASSQTGNTLFF,TGTGCCAGCAGTCAGACAGGAAATACACTGTTTTTT
TRBV4-2,few,.,TRBJ1-5,CASSLNRVNQPQHF,TGTGCCAGCAGCCTCAACAGAGTTAATCAGCCCCAGCATTTT
TRBV5-4,.,.,TRBJ2-7,CASSARGKWDEQYF,TGTGCCAGCAGCGCAAGGGGAAAGTGGGACGAGCAGTACTTC
TRBV7-9,few,.,TRBJ2-3,CASSPAGEDTQYF,TGTGCCAGCAGCCCAGCCGGGGAAGATACGCAGTATTTT
TRBV27,many,.,TRBJ2-3,CASSLSQRFLSTDTQYF,TGTGCCAGCAGTTTATCGCAGAGGTTTCTAAGCACAGATACGCAGTATTTT
TRBV7-9,.,TRBD1,TRBJ1-2,CASSFDRGMFGYTF,TGTGCCAGCAGCTTTGACAGGGGCATGTTCGGCTACACCTTC
TRBV7-2,many,TRBD1,TRBJ1-4,CASSGAGGVDGLFF,TGTGCCAGCAGCGGAGCAGGGGGGGTAGATGGCCTGTTTTTT
TRBV9,once,.,TRBJ2-7,CASSVQGDQYYEQYF,TGTGCCAGCAGCGTTCAAGGGGACCAATACTACGAGCAGTACTTC
TRBV7-3,.,TRBD2,TRBJ2-3,CASSLTVASGYSTDTQYF,TGTGCCAGCAGCTTAACGGTGGCTAGCGGATATAGCACAGATACGCAGTATTTT
TRBV12-3/TRBV12-4,few,.,TRBJ2-7,CASSTGTIEQYF,TGTGCCAGCAGTACTGGGACAATTGAGCAGTACTTC
TRBV12-5,many,.,TRBJ1-5,CASGQGYQPQHF,TGTGCTAGTGGACAGGGTTATCAGCCCCAGCATTTT
TRBV5-3,.,.,TRBJ1-6,CASNLGVGNSPLHF,TGTGCCAGCAACCTAGGAGTGGGCAATTCACCCCTCCACTTT
TRBV5-4,.,TRBD1,TRBJ2-7,CASSGMGQGAYEQYF,TGTGCCAGCAGCGGGATGGGACAGGGGGCTTACGAGCAGTACTTC
TRBV7-8,many,TRBD2,TRBJ2-1,CASSLVAGESSYNEQFF,TGTGCCAGCAGCTTAGTAGCGGGGGAAAGCTCCTACAATGAGCAGTTCTTC
TRBV2,.,TRBD1,TRBJ1-5,CASKAGQGGQPQHF,TGTGCCAGCAAAGCGGGACAGGGGGGTCAGCCCCAGCATTTT
TRBV7-6,few,TRBD2,TRBJ2-2,CASSLITLAGSNTGELFF,TGTGCCAGCAGCTTAATCACACTAGCGGGGTCGAACACCGGGGAGCTGTTTTTT
TRBV29-1,many,TRBD1,TRBJ1-2,CSVDPFTGEYGYTF,TGCAGCGTTGACCCATTCACAGGGGAATATGGCTACACCTTC
TRBV6-8,.,.,TRBJ1-5,CASRASGIGGNQPQHF,TGTGCCAGCAGAGCCTCAGGTATTGGAGGCAATCAGCCCCAGCATTTT